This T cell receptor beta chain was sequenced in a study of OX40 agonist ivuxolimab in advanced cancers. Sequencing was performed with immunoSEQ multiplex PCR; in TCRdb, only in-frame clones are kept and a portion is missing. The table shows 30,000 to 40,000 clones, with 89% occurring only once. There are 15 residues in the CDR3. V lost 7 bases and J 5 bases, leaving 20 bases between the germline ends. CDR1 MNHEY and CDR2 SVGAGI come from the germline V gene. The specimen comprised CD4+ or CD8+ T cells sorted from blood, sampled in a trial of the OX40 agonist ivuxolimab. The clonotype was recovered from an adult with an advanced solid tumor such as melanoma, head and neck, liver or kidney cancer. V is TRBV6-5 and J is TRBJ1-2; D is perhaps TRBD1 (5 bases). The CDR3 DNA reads TGTGCCAGCACCCCCCGAGGGGCCACAGCGTATGGCTACACCTTC. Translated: CASTPRGATAYGYTF.